These T cell receptor beta chains were read from a single sample in a study of CD8+ T cells in alopecia areata. Sequencing was performed with immunoSEQ multiplex PCR; in TCRdb, only in-frame clones are kept and a portion is missing. This table holds roughly 150,000 clones, roughly 60% found once. The sample taken for sequencing was CD4+ T cells sorted from blood. The receptors come from a human donor in good health. CDR3s include the opening cysteine and the closing phenylalanine or tryptophan. Each record gives: clone size, D gene, V gene, J gene, CDR3 protein, CDR3 DNA. The D gene is left open where the match is weak. Expanded clones get a size class; other rows say once, few or many, or leave the size out.

size: -
D: TRBD1
V: TRBV30
J: TRBJ2-1
CDR3: CAWSSGTGVFRISYNEQFF
DNA: TGTGCCTGGAGTTCGGGGACAGGGGTTTTTCGGATCTCCTACAATGAGCAGTTCTTC

size: -
D: TRBD1
V: TRBV7-2
J: TRBJ1-5
CDR3: CASSLVGQDLQPQHF
DNA: TGTGCCAGCAGCTTAGTGGGACAGGACCTTCAGCCCCAGCATTTT

size: -
D: TRBD1
V: TRBV29-1
J: TRBJ2-7
CDR3: CSVGSGLGQVKAEQYF
DNA: TGCAGCGTTGGGTCTGGTCTGGGACAGGTCAAGGCCGAGCAGTACTTC

size: -
D: -
V: TRBV7-2
J: TRBJ2-1
CDR3: CASSLWLAHEQFF
DNA: TGTGCCAGCAGCTTATGGCTAGCGCATGAGCAGTTCTTC

size: -
D: TRBD1
V: TRBV29-1
J: TRBJ2-1
CDR3: CSVDRDREDNEQFF
DNA: TGCAGCGTGGACCGGGACAGGGAGGACAATGAGCAGTTCTTC

size: -
D: -
V: TRBV7-2
J: TRBJ2-1
CDR3: CAYRDQNSYNEQFF
DNA: TGTGCCTACAGGGACCAAAACAGCTACAATGAGCAGTTCTTC

size: -
D: TRBD2
V: TRBV27
J: TRBJ2-1
CDR3: CASSLAGEGREQFF
DNA: TGTGCCAGCAGTTTAGCGGGAGAGGGCCGTGAGCAGTTCTTC

size: -
D: TRBD2
V: TRBV4-1
J: TRBJ2-3
CDR3: CASSQASGRSTDTQYF
DNA: TGCGCCAGCAGCCAGGCTAGCGGGAGATCCACAGATACGCAGTATTTT

size: -
D: -
V: TRBV9
J: TRBJ1-1
CDR3: CASSPSPDPEAFF
DNA: TGTGCCAGCAGCCCCTCCCCCGACCCTGAAGCTTTCTTT

size: -
D: -
V: TRBV2
J: TRBJ1-5
CDR3: CASRARGGNQPQHF
DNA: TGTGCCAGCCGGGCCAGGGGTGGCAATCAGCCCCAGCATTTT

size: -
D: -
V: TRBV29-1
J: TRBJ2-5
CDR3: CSANKQGIQETQYF
DNA: TGCAGCGCAAACAAACAGGGCATCCAAGAGACCCAGTACTTC

size: -
D: TRBD2
V: TRBV4-1
J: TRBJ2-1
CDR3: CASSQVGGSSHEQFF
DNA: TGCGCCAGCAGCCAAGTGGGCGGGAGCTCCCATGAGCAGTTCTTC

size: -
D: TRBD2
V: TRBV29-1
J: TRBJ2-4
CDR3: CSARTSGFIQYF
DNA: TGCAGCGCCCGGACTAGCGGGTTCATTCAGTACTTC

size: -
D: -
V: TRBV19
J: TRBJ1-1
CDR3: CASRWGDTEAFF
DNA: TGTGCCAGCCGCTGGGGGGATACTGAAGCTTTCTTT

size: -
D: -
V: TRBV5-6
J: TRBJ2-7
CDR3: CASSLMGAHYEQYF
DNA: TGTGCCAGCAGCTTGATGGGGGCACACTACGAGCAGTACTTC

size: few
D: TRBD2
V: TRBV7-2
J: TRBJ2-5
CDR3: CASSLTSGRETQYF
DNA: TGTGCCAGCAGCTTGACTAGCGGGAGAGAGACCCAGTACTTC

size: few
D: TRBD2
V: TRBV15
J: TRBJ2-1
CDR3: CATSRPGLAGYNEQFF
DNA: TGTGCCACCAGCAGACCGGGACTAGCGGGATACAATGAGCAGTTCTTC

size: -
D: -
V: TRBV2
J: TRBJ2-3
CDR3: CASRNGLSTDTQYF
DNA: TGTGCCAGCAGGAATGGGCTAAGCACAGATACGCAGTATTTT

size: once
D: -
V: TRBV4-1
J: TRBJ1-1
CDR3: CASSHERPTRLNTEAFF
DNA: TGCGCCAGCAGCCATGAACGCCCCACACGGCTGAACACTGAAGCTTTCTTT

size: few
D: -
V: TRBV2
J: TRBJ2-6
CDR3: CASSGGLVSGANVLTF
DNA: TGTGCCAGCAGCGGAGGACTGGTCTCTGGGGCCAACGTCCTGACTTTC

size: few
D: TRBD1
V: TRBV14
J: TRBJ2-1
CDR3: CASSLRGQGRYNEQFF
DNA: TGTGCCAGCAGCCTCCGGGGACAGGGGAGGTACAATGAGCAGTTCTTC

size: -
D: -
V: TRBV9
J: TRBJ1-3
CDR3: CASSPPPSRLGNTIYF
DNA: TGTGCCAGCAGCCCCCCACCCAGCAGGCTAGGAAACACCATATATTTT

size: -
D: -
V: TRBV4-1
J: TRBJ1-5
CDR3: CASSQGWNNQPQHF
DNA: TGCGCCAGCAGCCAAGGGTGGAACAATCAGCCCCAGCATTTT